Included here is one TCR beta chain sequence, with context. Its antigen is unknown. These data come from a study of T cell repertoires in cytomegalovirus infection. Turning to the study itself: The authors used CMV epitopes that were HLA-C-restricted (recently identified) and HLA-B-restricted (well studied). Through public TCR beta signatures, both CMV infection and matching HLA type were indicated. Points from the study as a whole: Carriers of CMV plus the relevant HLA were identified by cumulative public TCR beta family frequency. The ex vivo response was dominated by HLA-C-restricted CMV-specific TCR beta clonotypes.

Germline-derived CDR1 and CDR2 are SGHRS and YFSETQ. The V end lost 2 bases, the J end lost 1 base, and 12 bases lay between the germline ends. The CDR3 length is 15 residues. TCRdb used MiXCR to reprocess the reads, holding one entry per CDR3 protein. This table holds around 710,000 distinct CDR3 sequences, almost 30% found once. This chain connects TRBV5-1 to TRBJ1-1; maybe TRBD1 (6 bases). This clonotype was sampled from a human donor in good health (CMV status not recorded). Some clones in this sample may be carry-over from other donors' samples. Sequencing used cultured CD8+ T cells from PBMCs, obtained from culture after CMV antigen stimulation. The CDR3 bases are TGCGCCAGCAGCTTCCTAATGACAGGGAACACTGAAGCTTTCTTT. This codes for CASSFLMTGNTEAFF.